A selection of T cell receptor beta chains follows, all from one sample in a study of technical replicates of blood from several donors. Sequencing was performed with immunoSEQ multiplex PCR; in TCRdb, only in-frame clones are kept and a portion is missing. The sample holds 85,000 to 100,000 clones, approximately 95% seen once. The sample consisted of T cells isolated from PBMCs. These receptors all come from a human donor in good health. Each CDR3 is given with its conserved first and last residue. D genes are given only for firm matches. The size of a clone is reported for some rows only, either as once, few or many, or as a class for expanded clones.

cdr3_aa,cdr3_nt,d_call,v_call,clone_size,j_call
CASRLRLAGGFGSYEQYF,TGTGCAAGTCGCTTGAGGCTAGCGGGAGGATTCGGGTCCTACGAGCAGTACTTC,.,TRBV12-2,.,TRBJ2-7
CASSFQITGELFF,TGTGCCAGTAGTTTCCAAATCACCGGGGAGCTGTTTTTT,.,TRBV19,.,TRBJ2-2
CASSRQGVTYEQYF,TGTGCCAGCAGCCGACAGGGGGTAACCTACGAGCAGTACTTC,TRBD1,TRBV6-5,.,TRBJ2-7
CASSWDREEGYTF,TGTGCCAGCAGCTGGGACAGGGAGGAAGGCTACACCTTC,TRBD1,TRBV5-8,.,TRBJ1-2
CASSNRVGYGYTF,TGTGCCAGCAGTAACAGGGTTGGCTATGGCTACACCTTC,.,TRBV6-6,.,TRBJ1-2
CASSQGRGGGLYNEQFF,TGTGCCAGCAGCCAAGGTCGAGGGGGGGGTCTCTACAATGAGCAGTTCTTC,.,TRBV14,.,TRBJ2-1
CASTDGGQGYF,TGTGCCTCCACCGACGGGGGGCAGGGCTACTTC,.,TRBV6-5,.,TRBJ2-7
CASRLRPGQGVPDTQYF,TGTGCCAGCAGGCTCAGGCCGGGACAGGGGGTACCAGATACGCAGTATTTT,TRBD1,TRBV27,.,TRBJ2-3
CASSKGTGGTGELFF,TGTGCCAGCAGTAAGGGGACGGGGGGGACCGGGGAGCTGTTTTTT,TRBD2,TRBV2,.,TRBJ2-2
CASSIRTGGINQPQHF,TGTGCCAGTAGTATACGGACAGGGGGCATCAATCAGCCCCAGCATTTT,TRBD1,TRBV19,.,TRBJ1-5
CASSFPGLWEQYF,TGTGCCAGCAGCTTCCCGGGACTGTGGGAGCAGTACTTC,.,TRBV7-2,.,TRBJ2-7
CAISGSRAGGKVAGELFF,TGTGCCATCAGTGGGTCGAGGGCGGGGGGAAAAGTTGCCGGGGAGCTGTTTTTT,TRBD2,TRBV10-3,once,TRBJ2-2
CASSFQGNKGGELFF,TGTGCCAGCAGCTTTCAGGGGAATAAGGGCGGGGAGCTGTTTTTT,.,TRBV5-4,.,TRBJ2-2
CASSPGGVADTEAFF,TGTGCCAGCAGCCCCGGCGGGGTGGCGGACACTGAAGCTTTCTTT,.,TRBV5-4,once,TRBJ1-1
CSVEDRGTGYETQYF,TGCAGCGTTGAAGATCGAGGGACAGGGTACGAGACCCAGTACTTC,TRBD1,TRBV29-1,.,TRBJ2-5
CASSLDRGTDTQYF,TGTGCCAGCAGCTTGGACAGGGGCACAGATACGCAGTATTTT,.,TRBV5-4,.,TRBJ2-3
CASSKGPVGYEQYF,TGTGCCAGCAGCAAAGGTCCAGTTGGCTACGAGCAGTACTTC,.,TRBV21-1,.,TRBJ2-7
CASRKHRTSEQETQYF,TGTGCCAGTAGAAAGCACCGGACTAGCGAGCAAGAGACCCAGTACTTC,TRBD2,TRBV19,few,TRBJ2-5
CASSVGDQGAGELFF,TGTGCCAGCAGCGTAGGGGATCAGGGTGCCGGGGAGCTGTTTTTT,.,TRBV9,.,TRBJ2-2
CASSPVRRGSSYNSPLHF,TGTGCCAGCAGCCCCGTCAGGAGGGGAAGCTCCTATAATTCACCCCTCCACTTT,.,TRBV11-2,once,TRBJ1-6
CASSAGGYLQNTEAFF,TGTGCCAGCAGTGCGGGGGGTTATCTTCAGAACACTGAAGCTTTCTTT,.,TRBV7-8,.,TRBJ1-1